One sample yielded the 32 T cell receptor beta chains listed below, sequenced in a study of identical twins (TCRdb year 2016). Receptor libraries were prepared by 5' RACE. Sequencing took place on an Illumina HiSeq 2000. The public reads were quality trimmed at Q25 with fastp and then assembled into clones with MiXCR by TCRdb, keeping productive beta chains. For every CDR3 protein sequence, its rows merge into one entry that carries the most common genes and DNA. The sample includes 520,000 or so distinct CDR3 sequences, with under 25% observed a single time. The biggest ten clones account for 0.91% of the sample. These data also formed part of another study, on T cells expressing NK-cell markers.

Sequenced sample: CD4+ T cells sorted from blood. These receptors all stem from a woman aged 18 to 35 in good health.

This chain links TRBV3-1 with TRBJ2-1; 7 bases agree with TRBD2. The V segment lost 3 bases and the J segment 0 bases; nucleotides outside the gene matches: 5. Germline assignment: CDR1 LGHDT and CDR2 YNNKEL (reference sequence). This CDR3 is built from 16 residues. CDR3 sequence: CASSQGGGRSYNEQFF. The CDR3 DNA reads TGTGCCAGCAGCCAGGGGGGGGGACGCTCCTACAATGAGCAGTTCTTC.

A few counts support this clonotype. This rearrangement joins TRBV29-1 to TRBJ2-1, with no clear D. V was shortened by 2 bases and J by 6 bases, with 8 bases between the two germline ends. In germline, CDR1 is SQVTM, CDR2 ANQGSEA. The CDR3 runs to 12 residues. DNA of the CDR3: TGCAGCGTTGAAAAACACTTCAATGAGCAGTTCTTC. Its translation: CSVEKHFNEQFF.

The V and J genes are TRBV6-5 and TRBJ1-3, with 7 bases matching TRBD1. The junction had 10 bases not matched to a gene; V was cut back by 4 bases and J by 1 base. This CDR3 comprises 17 residues. Per germline, CDR1 MNHEY and CDR2 SVGAGI. The CDR3 is CASSSRVTGTSGNTIYF. In DNA form, the CDR3 reads TGTGCCAGCAGTTCACGTGTGACAGGGACGTCTGGAAACACCATATATTTT.

This clonotype appeared a few times. The genes are TRBV12-3 or TRBV12-4 and TRBJ1-5, with TRBD1 as a possible D gene (5 bases). The length of the CDR3 is 14 residues. Trimming stripped 5 bases from V and 3 bases from J, with 11 bases between. The CDR3 here is CASSGGRHNQPQHF. CDR3 sequence (DNA): TGTGCCAGCAGTGGGGGACGGCACAATCAGCCCCAGCATTTT.

The V gene is TRBV10-3, the J gene TRBJ2-2, with 11 bases that match TRBD1. Trimming cost V 10 bases and J 4 bases; bases outside gene matches: 8. Germline CDR1 and CDR2: ENHRY and SYGVKD. The CDR3 sequence is 15 residues long. DNA for the CDR3: TGTGCCAGCAAGGCCGGGACAGGGGGCACCGGGGAGCTGTTTTTT. As protein: CASKAGTGGTGELFF.

The chain joins TRBV7-9 to TRBJ1-2; TRBD1 is a possible D gene (5 bases). Trimming cost V 0 bases and J 4 bases, with 9 bases left between them. Germline CDR1 is SEHNR and CDR2 is FQNEAQ (reference sequence). This CDR3 has 14 amino acids. The CDR3 region is CASSLAGAVYGYTF. DNA for the CDR3: TGTGCCAGCAGCTTAGCAGGGGCGGTCTATGGCTACACCTTC.

The V gene is TRBV6-5, the J gene TRBJ1-3; no clear D gene. V was trimmed by 0 bases and J by 0 bases, leaving 6 bases between them. Germline V gene sequence: CDR1 MNHEY, CDR2 SVGAGI. This CDR3 is 15 amino acids long. CDR3 bases: TGTGCCAGCAGTTACTCGGGTTACTCTGGAAACACCATATATTTT. Amino acids: CASSYSGYSGNTIYF.

This clonotype was counted only a few times. This chain joins TRBV4-3 and TRBJ2-2; possible D gene TRBD1, 6 bases. Trimming removed 6 bases at V and 1 base at J, with 9 bases between. Germline CDR1 is LGHNA and CDR2 is YSLEER. The CDR3 contains 14 residues. The CDR3, as DNA: TGCGCCAGCAGGTGGACAGTGAACACCGGGGAGCTGTTTTTT. This gives the protein CASRWTVNTGELFF.

The chain carries TRBV27 and TRBJ2-3; 7 positions agree with TRBD2. This CDR3 is 15 amino acids long. Germline V gene lookup returns CDR1 MNHEY and CDR2 SMNVEV (reference sequence). V was pared by 5 bases and J by 0 bases, with 5 bases of the junction left unmatched. This CDR3 is CASSILGGSTDTQYF. The CDR3 DNA follows: TGTGCCAGCAGTATCCTGGGGGGGAGCACAGATACGCAGTATTTT.

This clonotype appeared a few times. The rearrangement uses TRBV5-1 and TRBJ2-5; D uncertain. Germline values: CDR1 SGHRS, CDR2 YFSETQ. The CDR3 is 14 amino acids. The ends were cut back, 4 bases at V and 2 bases at J, with 12 bases in the middle. This CDR3 is CASSLSPSQETQYF. The CDR3 nucleotides read TGCGCCAGCAGCCTTAGTCCATCTCAAGAGACCCAGTACTTC.

The chain employs TRBV3-1 and TRBJ1-1; weak D call: TRBD1 (5 bases). This CDR3 has 14 amino acids. CDR1 LGHDT and CDR2 YNNKEL come from the germline V gene (reference sequence). V was trimmed by 3 bases and J by 1 base, leaving 9 bases between them. The CDR3 loop reads CASSQAGTNTEAFF. The CDR3 nucleotides read TGTGCCAGCAGCCAGGCAGGGACGAACACTGAAGCTTTCTTT.

The chain couples TRBV27 to TRBJ2-7; D perhaps matches TRBD1 (6 bases). With 2 bases removed from V and 2 bases from J, the gap between germline ends came to 13 bases. This CDR3 has 15 amino acids. The germline V gene encodes CDR1 MNHEY and CDR2 SMNVEV (reference sequence). In DNA form, the CDR3 reads TGTGCCAGCAGTTTAAGGCGGACAGAAGCCTACGAGCAGTACTTC. Protein product: CASSLRRTEAYEQYF.

This chain joins TRBV20-1 and TRBJ2-4; the D gene is possibly TRBD2 (5 bases). Germline assignment: CDR1 DFQATT and CDR2 SNEGSKA (reference sequence). The CDR3 is made up of 12 amino acids. V was pared by 7 bases and J by 3 bases, with 10 bases between. The CDR3 reads CSGRGDKNIQYF. In nucleotides, the CDR3 is TGCAGTGGCCGGGGTGACAAAAACATTCAGTACTTC.

This clonotype was counted between two and nine times. This sequence joins TRBV4-3 and TRBJ2-7; 8 bases are shared with TRBD2. The CDR3 spans 15 residues. V was clipped by 1 base and J by 4 bases; unmatched bases: 6. The germline V gene has CDR1 LGHNA and CDR2 YSLEER. The CDR3 DNA is TGCGCCAGCAGCCAAGGTGGGCTAGCGGGTTACGAGCAGTACTTC. Translated: CASSQGGLAGYEQYF.

This clonotype came up a few times. CDR3 protein: CSAALLEGTDTQYF. CDR3 nucleotide sequence: TGCAGTGCTGCATTACTCGAGGGGACAGATACGCAGTATTTT. J is TRBJ2-3 and V is TRBV20-1, with D perhaps matching TRBD1 or TRBD2 (5 bases each). V lost 5 bases and J lost 3, with 15 bases in between. Germline V gene data show CDR1 as DFQATT and CDR2 as SNEGSKA (reference sequence). CDR3 length equals 14 residues.

CDR3: CASRPRGAPSSYNEQFF. For the CDR3, the DNA is TGTGCCAGCAGGCCCCGGGGGGCTCCCAGCTCCTACAATGAGCAGTTCTTC. The chain carries TRBV6-1 and TRBJ2-1; D might be TRBD2 (7 bases). Trimming cost V 6 bases and J 0 bases, with 18 bases left between them. The CDR3 covers 17 residues. The germline gives CDR1 MNHNS, CDR2 SASEGT.

About this clonotype itself: The junction departs from germline at one end; a sequencing error may be responsible. The CDR3 region has the DNA TGCTGTGCTAGACCCGGGACCTCTCCCTTCACAGATACGCAGTATTTT. Protein sequence: CCARPGTSPFTDTQYF. V usage is TRBV20-1 and J usage is TRBJ2-3, with D possibly being TRBD1 or TRBD2 (5 bases each). CDR3 length equals 16 residues. CDR1 and CDR2 (germline): DFQATT, SNEGSKA (reference sequence).

Only a few counts were recorded for this clonotype. The V call is TRBV5-1, the J call TRBJ2-1; D uncertain. Germline V CDR1 and CDR2: SGHRS, YFSETQ. The CDR3 length is 12 residues. V was trimmed by 1 base and J by 5 bases, leaving 4 bases between them. CDR3: CASSLPNNEQFF. CDR3 sequence (DNA): TGCGCCAGCAGCTTGCCAAACAATGAGCAGTTCTTC. Combining the CDR3 with reference TRBV5-1 and TRBJ2-1 gives the whole variable domain KAGVTQTPRYLIKTRGQQVTLSCSPISGHRSVSWYQQTPGQGLQFLFEYFSETQRNKGNFPGRFSGRQFSNSRSEMNVSTLELGDSALYLCASSLPNNEQFFGPGTRLTVL.

The rearrangement links TRBV20-1 to TRBJ2-2; D gene uncertain. Trimming cost V 1 base and J 1 base, with 10 bases left between them. This CDR3 is 15 amino acids long. Germline CDR1 reads DFQATT; CDR2 reads SNEGSKA (reference sequence). The CDR3 region is CSARGSPLNTGELFF. The CDR3 bases are TGCAGTGCTAGAGGGTCCCCCCTGAACACCGGGGAGCTGTTTTTT.

V and J are TRBV7-2 and TRBJ2-1; D remains unclear. This CDR3 comprises 13 residues. Germline CDR1 is SGHTA and CDR2 is FQGNSA. The ends were cut back, 2 bases at V and 7 bases at J, with 9 bases in the middle. CDR3 nucleotide sequence: TGTGCCAGCAGCTTATGGGGTTGGAATGAGCAGTTCTTC. The encoded protein is CASSLWGWNEQFF.

This clonotype was picked up many times. This CDR3 is CAIRPAGGGDTQYF. DNA of the CDR3: TGTGCCATCCGGCCAGCGGGGGGCGGAGATACGCAGTATTTT. J is TRBJ2-3 and V is TRBV10-3; 9 positions agree with TRBD2. The CDR3 sequence is 14 residues long. Germline V gene data show CDR1 as ENHRY and CDR2 as SYGVKD. V gave up 8 bases and J gave up 5 bases; unmatched junction bases: 8.

The chain joins TRBV12-3 or TRBV12-4 to TRBJ2-2; either TRBD1 or TRBD2 may supply D (5 bases each). The V end lost 5 bases, the J end lost 7 bases, and 14 bases lay between the germline ends. There are 14 residues in the CDR3. The DNA of the CDR3 is TGTGCCAGCAGTGGGCAACTAGGGGTCGGGGAGCTGTTTTTT. Protein product: CASSGQLGVGELFF.

The chain has TRBV9 and TRBJ2-7; D gene uncertain. CDR1 is SGDLS, CDR2 YYNGEE, per germline. V dropped 7 bases and J dropped 3 bases, with 17 bases sitting between them. There are 14 residues in the CDR3. The DNA of the CDR3 is TGTGCCAGCCCCCCGAACAGTCAATACTACGAGCAGTACTTC. This translates into CASPPNSQYYEQYF.

This chain links TRBV7-9 with TRBJ2-7; D is ambiguous. V was pared by 5 bases and J by 5 bases, with 16 bases between. The CDR3 loop spans 14 amino acids. From germline, CDR1 is SEHNR and CDR2 FQNEAQ (reference sequence). The CDR3 DNA is TGTGCCAGCAGCCAACTGACAAGGCGCGACGAGCAGTACTTC. This gives the protein CASSQLTRRDEQYF.

This clonotype occurred a few times. This rearrangement joins TRBV5-1 to TRBJ2-1; no reliable D call. V lost 0 bases, J lost 4 bases, and 8 bases lay in between. Germline CDR1 and CDR2: SGHRS and YFSETQ. CDR3 length: 14 amino acids. Here the CDR3 reads CASSLDTGYNEQFF. DNA for the CDR3: TGCGCCAGCAGCTTGGACACCGGATACAATGAGCAGTTCTTC.

The chain joins TRBV20-1 to TRBJ2-5, with D tentatively TRBD1 or TRBD2 (6 bases each). The length of the CDR3 is 15 residues. Looked up from germline, CDR1 is DFQATT and CDR2 is SNEGSKA (reference sequence). V was shortened by 5 bases and J by 5 bases, with 21 bases between the two germline ends. CDR3 region: CSAHSRGLVWETQYF. The CDR3 region has the DNA TGCAGTGCTCATAGTCGGGGGCTGGTGTGGGAGACCCAGTACTTC.

The V gene is TRBV3-1, the J gene TRBJ2-4; D remains ambiguous. The CDR3 extends over 14 amino acids. Germline V CDR1 and CDR2: LGHDT, YNNKEL (reference sequence). With 1 base removed from V and 0 bases from J, the gap between germline ends came to 4 bases. The CDR3 bases are TGTGCCAGCAGCCAAGCCCTAGCCAAAAACATTCAGTACTTC. It codes for CASSQALAKNIQYF. Using reference TRBV3-1 and TRBJ2-4 for the parts outside the CDR3, the full variable domain is DTAVSQTPKYLVTQMGNDKSIKCEQNLGHDTMYWYKQDSKKFLKIMFSYNNKELIINETVPNRFSPKSPDKAHLNLHINSLELGDSAVYFCASSQALAKNIQYFGAGTRLSVL.

The rearrangement links TRBV5-1 to TRBJ2-3; D possibly corresponds to TRBD2 (7 bases). Between the trimmed V and J ends, which lost 4 bases and 1 base, there was a span of 13 bases. Germline CDR1 SGHRS, CDR2 YFSETQ. This CDR3 region has 15 residues. This CDR3 reads CASSPAGAGTDTQYF. In DNA, the CDR3 is TGCGCCAGCAGCCCGGCGGGGGCAGGCACAGATACGCAGTATTTT.

This clonotype was found a few times. V is TRBV15 and J is TRBJ2-7, with 7 bases fitting TRBD1. Germline trimming cut 0 bases from V and 3 bases from J; bases unmatched to any gene: 5. CDR1 LNHNV and CDR2 YYDKDF come from the germline V gene (reference sequence). This CDR3 spans 15 amino acids. Here the CDR3 DNA reads TGTGCCACCAGCAGAGAAGGGACAGCCGTCTACGAGCAGTACTTC. Translation gives CATSREGTAVYEQYF. The full variable domain, rest sourced from reference TRBV15 and TRBJ2-7, is DAMVIQNPRYQVTQFGKPVTLSCSQTLNHNVMYWYQQKSSQAPKLLFHYYDKDFNNEADTPDNFQSRRPNTSFCFLDIRSPGLGDTAMYLCATSREGTAVYEQYFGPGTRLTVT.

This clonotype appeared a few times. The chain uses TRBV7-2 and TRBJ1-5, with TRBD1 matching 7 bases. After removal of 8 bases from V and 6 bases from J, the junction contained 4 bases not matched to a gene. CDR1 SGHTA and CDR2 FQGNSA come from the germline V gene. The CDR3 contains 12 residues. For the CDR3, the DNA is TGTGCCAGCGGGACAGCGGGTCAGCCCCAGCATTTT. This gives the protein CASGTAGQPQHF.

This clonotype was counted a single time. Written as DNA, the CDR3 is TGTGCCACCATGGCCGGGTTAAGGGAGACCCAGTACTTC. It translates to CATMAGLRETQYF. The chain links TRBV15 to TRBJ2-5; D remains ambiguous. This CDR3 has 13 residues. Trimming removed 7 bases at V and 5 bases at J, with 14 bases between. Germline lookup yields CDR1 LNHNV and CDR2 YYDKDF (reference sequence).

V and J are TRBV6-1 and TRBJ2-5; D not resolved. There are 13 residues in the CDR3. The germline gives CDR1 MNHNS, CDR2 SASEGT. Between the trimmed V and J ends, which lost 7 bases and 1 base, there was a span of 10 bases. The CDR3 bases are TGTGCCAGCAAAATGACCGTCCAAGAGACCCAGTACTTC. It codes for CASKMTVQETQYF.